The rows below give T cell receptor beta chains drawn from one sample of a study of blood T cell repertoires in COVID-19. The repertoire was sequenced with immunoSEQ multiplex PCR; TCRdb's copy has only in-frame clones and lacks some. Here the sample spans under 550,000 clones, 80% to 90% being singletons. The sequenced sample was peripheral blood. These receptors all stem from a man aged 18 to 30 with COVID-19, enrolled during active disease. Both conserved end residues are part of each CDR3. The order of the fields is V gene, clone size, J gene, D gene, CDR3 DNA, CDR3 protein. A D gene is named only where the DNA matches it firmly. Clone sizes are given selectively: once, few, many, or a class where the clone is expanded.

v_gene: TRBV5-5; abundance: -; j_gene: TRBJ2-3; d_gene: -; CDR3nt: TGTGCCAGCAGCCCAGGGAACCCGAAAGATACGCAGTATTTT; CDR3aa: CASSPGNPKDTQYF
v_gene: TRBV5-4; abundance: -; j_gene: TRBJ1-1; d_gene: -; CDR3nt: TGTGCCAGCAGCTTGAGCGGGGGTTGGGGGCAGGGTGAAGCTTTCTTT; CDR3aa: CASSLSGGWGQGEAFF
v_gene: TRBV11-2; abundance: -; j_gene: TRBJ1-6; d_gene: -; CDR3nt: TGTGCCAGCAGCCGGCTGGGGACTTTCCTTTCACCCCTCCACTTT; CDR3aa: CASSRLGTFLSPLHF
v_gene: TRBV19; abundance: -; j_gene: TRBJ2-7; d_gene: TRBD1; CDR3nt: TGTGCCAGTAGTCTCCGGACAGGTCTTTTTTGGGAGCAGTACTTC; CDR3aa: CASSLRTGLFWEQYF
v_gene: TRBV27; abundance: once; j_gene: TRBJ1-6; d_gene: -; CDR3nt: TGTGCCAGCAGTTTACAGGGGTGGTACTCCTATAATTCACCCCTCCACTTT; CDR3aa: CASSLQGWYSYNSPLHF
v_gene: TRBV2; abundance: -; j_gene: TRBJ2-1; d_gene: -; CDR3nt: TGTGCCAGCAGTGCACTCGGGACTTCCTCCGGCATAGAGCAGTTCTTC; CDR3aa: CASSALGTSSGIEQFF
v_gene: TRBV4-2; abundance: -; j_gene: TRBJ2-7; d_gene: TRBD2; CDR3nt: TGTGCCAGCAGCCAAGATCAGCGGGGCATCGACGAGCAGTACTTC; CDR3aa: CASSQDQRGIDEQYF
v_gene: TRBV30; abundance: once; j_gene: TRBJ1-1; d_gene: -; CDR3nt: TGTGCCCACGACCAAAGGCCCCCGGGGAACACTGAAGCTTTCTTT; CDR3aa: CAHDQRPPGNTEAFF
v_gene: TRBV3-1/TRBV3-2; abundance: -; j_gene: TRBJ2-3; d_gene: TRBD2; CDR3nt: TGTGCCAGCAGCCGACTAGCGGGCACAGATACGCAGTATTTT; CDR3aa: CASSRLAGTDTQYF
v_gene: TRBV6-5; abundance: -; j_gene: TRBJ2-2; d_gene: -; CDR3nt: TGTGCCAGCAGGTGGGGACTTCCAAACACCGGGGAGCTGTTTTTT; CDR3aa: CASRWGLPNTGELFF
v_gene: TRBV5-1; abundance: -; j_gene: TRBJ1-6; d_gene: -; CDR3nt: TGCGCCAGCAGCTTGGTAGGGGGAAATTCACCCCTCCACTTT; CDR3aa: CASSLVGGNSPLHF
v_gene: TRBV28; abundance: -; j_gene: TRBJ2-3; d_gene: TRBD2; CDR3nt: TGTGCCAGCAGCAAGACGGATCTAGCGGGAGACGATACGCAGTATTTT; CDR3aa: CASSKTDLAGDDTQYF
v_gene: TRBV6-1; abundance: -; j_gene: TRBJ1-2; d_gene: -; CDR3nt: TGTGCCAGCAGTGATCCACTGATCGGGGGCTACACCTTC; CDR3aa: CASSDPLIGGYTF
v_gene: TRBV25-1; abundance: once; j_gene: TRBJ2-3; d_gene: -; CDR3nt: TGTGCCAGCAGTGATCCCGTCTCAAGCCTTGTCCCAGATACGCAGTATTTT; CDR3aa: CASSDPVSSLVPDTQYF
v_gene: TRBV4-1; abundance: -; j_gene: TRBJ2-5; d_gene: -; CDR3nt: TGCGCCAGCAGCCAGGGGAGGGAGACCCAGTACTTC; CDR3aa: CASSQGRETQYF
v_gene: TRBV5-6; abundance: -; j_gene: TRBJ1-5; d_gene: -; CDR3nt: TGTGCCAGCAGCTTGGCTCTGACAGGCGCCAATCAGCCCCAGCATTTT; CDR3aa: CASSLALTGANQPQHF
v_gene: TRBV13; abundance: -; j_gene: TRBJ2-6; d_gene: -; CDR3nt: TGTGCCAGCAGCTTAGGCTTTACCAGCTCTGGGGCCAACGTCCTGACTTTC; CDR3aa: CASSLGFTSSGANVLTF
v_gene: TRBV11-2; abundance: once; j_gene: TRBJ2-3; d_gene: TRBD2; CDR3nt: TGTGCCAGCAGCACCCGGACTAGCGGCACAGATACGCAGTATTTT; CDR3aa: CASSTRTSGTDTQYF
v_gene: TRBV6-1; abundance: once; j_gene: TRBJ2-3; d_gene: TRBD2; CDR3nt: TGTGCCAGCAGTGAAATGAGTGGCGGGGGGCCCACAGATACGCAGTATTTT; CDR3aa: CASSEMSGGGPTDTQYF
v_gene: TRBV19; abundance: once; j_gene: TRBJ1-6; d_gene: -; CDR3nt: TGTGCCAGTAGGACTTTGAATTCACCCCTCCACTTT; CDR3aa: CASRTLNSPLHF
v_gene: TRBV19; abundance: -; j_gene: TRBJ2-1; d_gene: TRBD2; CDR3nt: TGTGCCAGTAGTATAATTAGCGGGAGCTCCTACAATGAGCAGTTCTTC; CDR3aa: CASSIISGSSYNEQFF
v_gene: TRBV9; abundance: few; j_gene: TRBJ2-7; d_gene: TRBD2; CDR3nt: TGTGCCAGCAGCGTCTTAGGCGGGAGGGCCGACGAGCAGTACTTC; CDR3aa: CASSVLGGRADEQYF
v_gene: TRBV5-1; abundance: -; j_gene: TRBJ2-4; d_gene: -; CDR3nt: TGCGCCAGCAGCTTCGATTCGACAGCGGGAAACATTCAGTACTTC; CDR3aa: CASSFDSTAGNIQYF
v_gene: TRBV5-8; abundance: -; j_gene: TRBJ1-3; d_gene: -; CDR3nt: TGTGCCAGCAGCTTGGTAGCAGCCCGTGGAAACACCATATATTTT; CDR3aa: CASSLVAARGNTIYF
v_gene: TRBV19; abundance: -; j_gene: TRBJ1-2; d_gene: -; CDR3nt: TGTGCCAGTATCAACAGGGCCACGTATGGCTACACCTTC; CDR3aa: CASINRATYGYTF